This T cell receptor beta chain stems from a study of OX40 agonist ivuxolimab in advanced cancers. Study-level background: Patients treated during dose escalation were battling hepatocellular carcinoma, melanoma, renal cell or head and neck cancer. Checkpoint inhibitors had been given previously to about 40% of patients.

As regards this clone: Its antigen is undetermined.

Study conclusions and caveats: Among T cells, CD8+ cells averaged more expanded clones than CD4+ cells.

Sequencing used immunoSEQ multiplex PCR; TCRdb keeps in-frame clones, though not all of them. Among tens of thousands of clones, about 83% were seen once, and the ten largest hold approximately 2.8%. Germline values: CDR1 LNHDA, CDR2 SQIVND (reference sequence). V shed 4 bases, J shed 7 bases, and the junction held 8 bases outside the gene matches. The CDR3 contains 15 residues. Sequencing was performed on CD4+ or CD8+ T cells sorted from blood, taken in a trial of the OX40 agonist ivuxolimab. The clonotype comes from an adult with an advanced solid tumor such as melanoma, head and neck, liver or kidney cancer. The rearrangement uses TRBV19 and TRBJ1-2; 11 bases match TRBD1. The CDR3 sequence: CASSTGQGAAGGYTF. The CDR3 DNA follows: TGTGCCAGTAGTACCGGACAGGGGGCTGCGGGTGGCTACACCTTC.